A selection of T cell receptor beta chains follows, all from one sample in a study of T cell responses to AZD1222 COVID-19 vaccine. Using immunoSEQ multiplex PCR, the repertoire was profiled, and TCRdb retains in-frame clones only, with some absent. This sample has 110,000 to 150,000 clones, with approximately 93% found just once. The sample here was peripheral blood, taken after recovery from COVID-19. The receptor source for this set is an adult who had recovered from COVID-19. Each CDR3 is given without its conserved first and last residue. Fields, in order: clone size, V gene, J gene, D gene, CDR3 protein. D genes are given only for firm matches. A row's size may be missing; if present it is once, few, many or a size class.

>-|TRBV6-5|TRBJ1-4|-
ASSYGMANEKLF
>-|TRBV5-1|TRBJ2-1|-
ASSWTSSYNEQF
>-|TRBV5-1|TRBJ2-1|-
ASSSKGPSSEQF
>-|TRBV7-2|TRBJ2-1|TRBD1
ASSFSPGQPYNNEQF
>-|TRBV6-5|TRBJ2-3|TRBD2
ASRQAGGNTQY
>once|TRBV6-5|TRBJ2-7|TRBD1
ASRGTGEWSYEQY
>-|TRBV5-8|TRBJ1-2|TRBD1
ASSSGTGGGYGYT
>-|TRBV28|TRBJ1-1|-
ASSSGTPAAF
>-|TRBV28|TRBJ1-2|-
ASSLSGVYGYT
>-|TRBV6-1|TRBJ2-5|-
ASSEAFGGGLIETQY
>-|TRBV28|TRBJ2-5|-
ASSPRTEYSETQY
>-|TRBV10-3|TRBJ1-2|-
AISVGRDPFDGYT
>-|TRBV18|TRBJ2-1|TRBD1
ASSPEGTGRSYNEQF
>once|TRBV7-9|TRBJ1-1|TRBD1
ASSSQGGTEAF
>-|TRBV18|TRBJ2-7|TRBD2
ASSPRGAYEQY
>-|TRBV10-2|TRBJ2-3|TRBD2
ASRSSGGPADTQY
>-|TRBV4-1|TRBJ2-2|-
ASSQGHTSTTGELF
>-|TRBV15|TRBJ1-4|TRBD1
ATSRGVQGVNEKLF
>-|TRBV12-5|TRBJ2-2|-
ASGAQTGAAVGELF
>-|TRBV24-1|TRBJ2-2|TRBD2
ATSAPTSGNTGELF
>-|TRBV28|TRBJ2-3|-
ASRGLPGDTQY
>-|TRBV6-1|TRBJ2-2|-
ASSELGVRGELF
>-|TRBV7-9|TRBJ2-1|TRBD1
ASSLLGQGHNEQF